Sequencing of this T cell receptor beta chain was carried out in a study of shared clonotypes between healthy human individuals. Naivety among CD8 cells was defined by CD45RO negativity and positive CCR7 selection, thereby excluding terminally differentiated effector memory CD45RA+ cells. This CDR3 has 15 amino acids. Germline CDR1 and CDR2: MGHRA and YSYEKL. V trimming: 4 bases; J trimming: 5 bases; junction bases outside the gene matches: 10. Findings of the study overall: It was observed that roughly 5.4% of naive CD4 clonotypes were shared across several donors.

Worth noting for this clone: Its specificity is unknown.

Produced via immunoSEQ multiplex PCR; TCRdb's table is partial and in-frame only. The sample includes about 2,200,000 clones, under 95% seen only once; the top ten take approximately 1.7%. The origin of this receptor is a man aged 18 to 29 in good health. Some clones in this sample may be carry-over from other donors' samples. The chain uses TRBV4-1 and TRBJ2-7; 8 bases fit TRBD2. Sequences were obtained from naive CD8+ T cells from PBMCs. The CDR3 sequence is CASSPRGGGVDEQYF. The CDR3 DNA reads TGCGCCAGCAGCCCCCGGGGGGGTGGAGTGGACGAGCAGTACTTC.